This section outlines one TCR beta chain sequence together with its context. The source of the sample is a study of blood T cell repertoires in COVID-19. Study-level background: From the United States, Italy and Spain came samples of acute and convalescent COVID-19. PBMCs, B-cell-depleted T cells, or T cells were the source of the cDNA or gDNA that made up the material.

Original processing notes: Reference gene primer amplification yielded estimated nucleated cell counts. The method was immunoSEQ multiplex PCR; TCRdb's version includes in-frame clones alone and lacks a portion of them. V and J calls and clone size are as listed in that table; D and trimming were resolved from the DNA. Of hundreds of thousands of clones listed, just under 90% are singletons. The CDR3 extends over 15 amino acids. The germline V gene has CDR1 MGHRA and CDR2 YSYEKL. The V and J ends lost 2 bases and 0 bases respectively, with 8 bases between them. Researchers sorted participants into cohorts using their self-reported clinical history.

The receptor was isolated from a woman aged 50 to 65 who had recovered from COVID-19. This chain uses TRBV4-1 with TRBJ2-1; D gene ambiguous. Sequencing was performed on PBMCs or T cells enriched from blood (not recorded which). CDR3 loop: CASSQLEYSYNEQFF. For the CDR3, the DNA is TGCGCCAGCAGCCAACTAGAGTACTCCTACAATGAGCAGTTCTTC.